This entry lists 20 T cell receptor beta chains sequenced from one sample in a study of blood T cells in healthy people across ages. Then a second PCR, running roughly 6 to 12 cycles, was carried out with a sample-barcoded 5' primer and a J-beta primer mix. TCRdb analysed the 5' RACE reads with MiXCR anew, one entry per CDR3 protein. The sample has around 1,000,000 distinct CDR3 sequences, about 25% seen once. The same data also went into a second study, on T cells of mothers and their children.

The specimen was blood. These receptor sequences come from a girl aged 2-10 years in good health.

In its sample, this clonotype was seen a few times. The genes are TRBV19 and TRBJ1-6; TRBD1 agrees at 7 bases. Losses at the gene ends were 0 bases for V and 7 bases for J; bases not matched to a gene: 3. Germline assignment: CDR1 LNHDA and CDR2 SQIVND (reference sequence). CDR3 length equals 15 residues. The CDR3 nucleotides are TGTGCCAGTAGTATAGACCGGACAGGCAATTCACCCCTCCACTTT. Translated: CASSIDRTGNSPLHF.

This clonotype was seen a handful of times. CDR3 sequence (DNA): TGTGCCAGCAGTGAAGTTGGGCTAGTAGCCTACGAGCAGTACTTC. This gives the protein CASSEVGLVAYEQYF. This sequence joins TRBV6-1 and TRBJ2-7; D gene ambiguous. In germline, CDR1 is MNHNS, CDR2 SASEGT. CDR3 length equals 15 residues. Trimming left V 1 base short and J 2 bases short, with 12 bases between.

The rearrangement joins TRBV6-6 to TRBJ2-3, with D unresolved. Trimming stripped 3 bases from V and 0 bases from J, with 10 bases between. This CDR3 region has 15 residues. Germline V gives CDR1 MNHNY, CDR2 SVGAGI (reference sequence). The CDR3 sequence: CASSYSPGSTDTQYF. Written as DNA, the CDR3 is TGTGCCAGCAGTTATTCACCAGGTAGCACAGATACGCAGTATTTT.

This clonotype has more than one count but fewer than ten. The chain links TRBV6-6 to TRBJ2-1; maybe TRBD2 (6 bases). The length of the CDR3 is 13 residues. V was cut by 7 bases and J by 12 bases, with 19 bases left in between. The germline CDR1 and CDR2 sequences are MNHNY and SVGAGI (reference sequence). CDR3 nucleotide sequence: TGTGCCAGCAAGAGGGACTCTTCCGATGGGCAGTTCTTC. Encoded protein: CASKRDSSDGQFF.

This clonotype was observed a few times. The rearrangement links TRBV2 to TRBJ2-1, with TRBD2 matching over 12 bases. Germline CDR1 SNHLY, CDR2 FYNNEI. The CDR3 covers 16 residues. V was pared by 1 base and J by 5 bases, with 3 bases of the junction left unmatched. CDR3 coding DNA: TGTGCCAGCAGTGAAGAGCTAGCGGGGGGGGACAATGAGCAGTTCTTC. The encoded protein is CASSEELAGGDNEQFF.

The rearrangement uses TRBV9 and TRBJ2-1; D is undetermined. CDR3 size: 11 residues. Germline CDR1 is SGDLS and CDR2 is YYNGEE. Trimming cost V 4 bases and J 9 bases, with 8 bases left between them. The DNA for the CDR3 is TGTGCCAGCAGCAACACCGGTGAGCAGTTCTTC. It translates to CASSNTGEQFF. The full variable domain, rest sourced from reference TRBV9 and TRBJ2-1, is DSGVTQTPKHLITATGQRVTLRCSPRSGDLSVYWYQQSLDQGLQFLIQYYNGEERAKGNILERFSAQQFPDLHSELNLSSLELGDSALYFCASSNTGEQFFGPGTRLTVL.

The sample holds a few counts of this clonotype. This chain links TRBV20-1 with TRBJ2-7; 7 bases are a match to TRBD2. The CDR3 is made up of 14 amino acids. Germline CDR1 DFQATT, CDR2 SNEGSKA (reference sequence). With V trimmed by 3 bases and J by 2 bases, 7 bases remained unmatched. The chain's CDR3 is CSASSTSSPYEQYF. DNA for the CDR3: TGCAGTGCTAGTTCGACTAGCTCTCCCTACGAGCAGTACTTC.

The genes are TRBV3-1 and TRBJ2-1; no firm D call. The CDR3 spans 12 residues. Trimming took 1 base from V and 9 from J, leaving 7 bases between them. CDR1 is LGHDT and CDR2 is YNNKEL in the germline V gene (reference sequence). CDR3 DNA: TGTGCCAGCAGCCAAGTTAAGAGTGAGCAGTTCTTC. The encoded protein is CASSQVKSEQFF.

The chain is built from TRBV4-1 and TRBJ2-1; 9 bases match TRBD2. The CDR3 covers 14 residues. Germline-derived CDR1 and CDR2 are MGHRA and YSYEKL. V shed 1 base and J 5 bases; nucleotides not matched to a gene: 0. CDR3 nucleotide sequence: TGCGCCAGCAGCCAAGTAGCGGGGGACAATGAGCAGTTCTTC. Amino acids: CASSQVAGDNEQFF.

This sequence joins TRBV29-1 and TRBJ2-7; 7 bases match TRBD2. This CDR3 comprises 15 residues. V lost 2 bases and J lost 0; bases outside the gene matches: 7. CDR1 and CDR2 from the germline V gene are SQVTM and ANQGSEA. The chain's CDR3 is CSVEMPGGSSYEQYF. CDR3 DNA: TGCAGCGTTGAAATGCCGGGGGGTAGCTCCTACGAGCAGTACTTC.

This clonotype was detected a few times. The rearrangement joins TRBV6-1 to TRBJ2-6, with D maybe TRBD1 (5 bases). V lost 1 base and J 3 bases, leaving 10 bases between the germline ends. The CDR3 sequence is 16 residues long. Germline assignment: CDR1 MNHNS and CDR2 SASEGT. Here the CDR3 reads CASSEDLTGGANVLTF. The DNA of the CDR3 is TGTGCCAGCAGTGAAGATCTAACAGGTGGGGCCAACGTCCTGACTTTC.

This chain links TRBV20-1 with TRBJ1-2, with 8 bases identical to TRBD1. Germline values: CDR1 DFQATT, CDR2 SNEGSKA (reference sequence). There are 13 residues in the CDR3. The trim removed 5 bases at V and 4 bases at J, leaving 6 bases unmatched. The CDR3 region has the DNA TGCAGTGCTGCGGACAGGGCTGCCTATGGCTACACCTTC. Translating it yields CSAADRAAYGYTF.

This chain joins TRBV11-2 and TRBJ2-3; D perhaps matches TRBD1 (5 bases). CDR1 is SGHAT, CDR2 FQNNGV, per germline. Trimming removed 1 base at V and 0 bases at J, with 8 bases between. The CDR3 totals 15 residues. The CDR3 protein is CASSLGGHSTDTQYF. The DNA for the CDR3 is TGTGCCAGCAGCTTAGGGGGCCATAGCACAGATACGCAGTATTTT.

The genes are TRBV7-9 and TRBJ2-5, with unresolved D. V shed 3 bases and J shed 3 bases, with 14 bases lying between them. The CDR3 sequence is 15 residues long. Germline CDR1 reads SEHNR; CDR2 reads FQNEAQ (reference sequence). In nucleotides, the CDR3 is TGTGCCAGCAGCTTGTCCGGACCCTCAAAAGAGACCCAGTACTTC. Translating gives CASSLSGPSKETQYF.

This chain uses TRBV20-1 with TRBJ1-2; D is possibly TRBD1 (5 bases). V was pared by 1 base and J by 3 bases, with 12 bases between. The CDR3 is 14 amino acids. Germline-derived CDR1 and CDR2 are DFQATT and SNEGSKA (reference sequence). The CDR3 DNA reads TGCAGTGCTAGAGGGGTTGGGGGGGACTATGGCTACACCTTC. Its protein is CSARGVGGDYGYTF.

This clonotype occurred a few times. The CDR3 nucleotides read TGTGCCAGCAGCAAAGTACTATCGGGCACCGGGGAGCTGTTTTTT. Protein sequence: CASSKVLSGTGELFF. This chain joins TRBV12-3 or TRBV12-4 and TRBJ2-2; D call uncertain. The CDR3 covers 15 residues. The ends were cut back, 6 bases at V and 4 bases at J, with 15 bases in the middle.

This clonotype was seen repeatedly, ten times or more. The chain links TRBV10-2 to TRBJ1-5; D remains unclear. The germline V and J ends were trimmed by 6 bases and 5 bases, with 8 bases remaining between them. This CDR3 contains 12 residues. The germline CDR1 and CDR2 sequences are WSHSY and SAAADI. The CDR3 is CASSQQDQPQHF. CDR3 in DNA: TGCGCCAGCAGCCAACAAGATCAGCCCCAGCATTTT.

This chain uses TRBV9 with TRBJ2-3; possibly TRBD1 for D (6 bases). V was clipped by 0 bases and J by 2 bases, with 19 bases between them. Germline CDR1 reads SGDLS; CDR2 reads YYNGEE. The CDR3 spans 18 residues. The CDR3 loop is CASSVDRAGGRNTDTQYF. Written as DNA, the CDR3 is TGTGCCAGCAGCGTAGATCGGGCTGGGGGCAGAAACACAGATACGCAGTATTTT.

The chain joins TRBV2 to TRBJ2-1; possibly TRBD1 for D (12 bases). CDR3 size: 23 residues. V was clipped by 7 bases and J by 5 bases, with 42 bases between them. Germline CDR1 and CDR2: SNHLY and FYNNEI. This chain's CDR3 is CASNGSRDRGRGASGRINNEQFF. DNA of the CDR3: TGTGCCAGCAACGGATCCCGGGACAGGGGGCGAGGGGCTAGCGGGAGGATAAACAATGAGCAGTTCTTC.

The rearrangement links TRBV9 to TRBJ2-4; tentatively, D is TRBD1 or TRBD2 (5 bases each). V lost 0 bases and J lost 7, with 17 bases in between. Germline V gives CDR1 SGDLS, CDR2 YYNGEE. CDR3 length: 16 amino acids. CDR3 in amino acids: CASSVGLGRELNIQYF. The CDR3 DNA reads as TGTGCCAGCAGCGTAGGGCTGGGCAGGGAGTTGAACATTCAGTACTTC.